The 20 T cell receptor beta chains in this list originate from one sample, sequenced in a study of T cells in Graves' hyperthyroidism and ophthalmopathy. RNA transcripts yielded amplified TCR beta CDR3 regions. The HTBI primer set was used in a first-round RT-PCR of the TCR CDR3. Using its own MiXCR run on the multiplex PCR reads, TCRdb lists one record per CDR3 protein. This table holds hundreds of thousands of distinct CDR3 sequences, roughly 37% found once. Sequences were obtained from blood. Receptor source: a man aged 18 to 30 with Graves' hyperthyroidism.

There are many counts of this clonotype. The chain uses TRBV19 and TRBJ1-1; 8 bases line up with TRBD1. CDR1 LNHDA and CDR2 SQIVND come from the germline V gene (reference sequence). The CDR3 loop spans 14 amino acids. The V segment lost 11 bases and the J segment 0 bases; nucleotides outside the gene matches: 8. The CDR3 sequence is CAARPGQVNTEAFF. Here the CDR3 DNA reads TGTGCCGCGCGACCGGGACAGGTGAACACTGAAGCTTTCTTT.

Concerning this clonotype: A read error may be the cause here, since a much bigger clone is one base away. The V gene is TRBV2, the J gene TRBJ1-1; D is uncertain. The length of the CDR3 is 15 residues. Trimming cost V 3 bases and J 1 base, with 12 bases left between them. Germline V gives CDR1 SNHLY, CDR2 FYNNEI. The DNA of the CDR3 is TGTGCCAGCAGTGACCCGGCAGGCTGGAACACTGAAGCTTTCTTT. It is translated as CASSDPAGWNTEAFF.

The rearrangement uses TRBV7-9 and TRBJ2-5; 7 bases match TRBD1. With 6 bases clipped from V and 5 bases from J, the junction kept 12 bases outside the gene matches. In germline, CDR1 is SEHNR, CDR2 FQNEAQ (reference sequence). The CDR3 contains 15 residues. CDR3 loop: CASSLSEGAVETQYF. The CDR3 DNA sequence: TGTGCCAGCAGTTTATCCGAGGGGGCAGTGGAGACCCAGTACTTC.

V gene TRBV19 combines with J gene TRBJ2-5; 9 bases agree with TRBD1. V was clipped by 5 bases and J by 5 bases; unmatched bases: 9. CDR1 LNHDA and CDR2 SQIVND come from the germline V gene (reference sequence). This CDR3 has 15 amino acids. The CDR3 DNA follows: TGTGCCAGTAGTCCATACAGGGGGCGCGAGGAGACCCAGTACTTC. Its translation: CASSPYRGREETQYF.

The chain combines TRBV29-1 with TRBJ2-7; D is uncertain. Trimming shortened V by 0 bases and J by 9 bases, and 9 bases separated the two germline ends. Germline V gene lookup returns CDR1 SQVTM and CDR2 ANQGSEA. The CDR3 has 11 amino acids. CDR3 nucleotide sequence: TGCAGCGTTGAAGACGGCGTTCTGCAGTACTTC. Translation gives CSVEDGVLQYF.

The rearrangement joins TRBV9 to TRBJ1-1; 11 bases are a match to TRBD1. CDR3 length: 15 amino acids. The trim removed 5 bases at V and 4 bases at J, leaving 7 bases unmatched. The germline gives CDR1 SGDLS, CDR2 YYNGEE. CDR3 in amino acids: CASSQTGTGGTEAFF. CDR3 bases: TGTGCCAGCAGTCAAACCGGGACAGGGGGCACTGAAGCTTTCTTT.

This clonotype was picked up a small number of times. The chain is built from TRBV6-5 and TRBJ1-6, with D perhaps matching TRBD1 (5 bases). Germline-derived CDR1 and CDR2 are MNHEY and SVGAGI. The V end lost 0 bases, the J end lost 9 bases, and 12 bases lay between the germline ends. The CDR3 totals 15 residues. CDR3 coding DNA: TGTGCCAGCAGTTACTCGGTTACAGGCTCTTCACCCCTCCACTTT. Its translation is CASSYSVTGSSPLHF.

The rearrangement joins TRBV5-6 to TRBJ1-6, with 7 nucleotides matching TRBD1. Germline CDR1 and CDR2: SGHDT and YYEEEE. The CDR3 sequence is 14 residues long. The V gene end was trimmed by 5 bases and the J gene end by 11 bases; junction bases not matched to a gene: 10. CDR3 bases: TGTGCCAGCAGAGAGACAGGGCACAATCCACCCCTCCACTTT. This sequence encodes CASRETGHNPPLHF.

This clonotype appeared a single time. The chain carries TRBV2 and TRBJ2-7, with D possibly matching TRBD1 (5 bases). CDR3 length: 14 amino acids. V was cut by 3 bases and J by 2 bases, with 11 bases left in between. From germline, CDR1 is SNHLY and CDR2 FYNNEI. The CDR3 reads CASSDFDRPYEQYF. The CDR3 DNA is TGTGCCAGCAGTGACTTCGACAGACCCTACGAGCAGTACTTC.

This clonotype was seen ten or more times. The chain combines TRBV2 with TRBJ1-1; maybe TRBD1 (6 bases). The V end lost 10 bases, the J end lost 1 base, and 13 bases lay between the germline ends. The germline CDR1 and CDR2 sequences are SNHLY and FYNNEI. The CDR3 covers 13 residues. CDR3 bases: TGTGCCACCAAAAGGGGGGAGAACACTGAAGCTTTCTTT. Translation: CATKRGENTEAFF.

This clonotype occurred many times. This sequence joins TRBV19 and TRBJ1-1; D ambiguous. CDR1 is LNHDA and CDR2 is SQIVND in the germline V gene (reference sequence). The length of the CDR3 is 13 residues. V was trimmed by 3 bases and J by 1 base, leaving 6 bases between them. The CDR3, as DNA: TGTGCCAGTAGTATGGCCCCGAACACTGAAGCTTTCTTT. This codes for CASSMAPNTEAFF.

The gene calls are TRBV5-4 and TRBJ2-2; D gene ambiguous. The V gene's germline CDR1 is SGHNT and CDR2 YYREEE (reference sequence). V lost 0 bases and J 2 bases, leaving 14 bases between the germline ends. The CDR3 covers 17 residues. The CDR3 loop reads CASSLALLRANTGELFF. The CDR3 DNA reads TGTGCCAGCAGCTTGGCTTTGTTGCGTGCTAACACCGGGGAGCTGTTTTTT.

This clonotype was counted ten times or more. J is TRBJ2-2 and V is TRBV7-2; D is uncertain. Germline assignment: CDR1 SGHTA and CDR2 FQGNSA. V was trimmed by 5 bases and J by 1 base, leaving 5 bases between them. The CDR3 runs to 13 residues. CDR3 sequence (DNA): TGTGCCAGCAGCCCCGTGAACACCGGGGAGCTGTTTTTT. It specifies CASSPVNTGELFF.

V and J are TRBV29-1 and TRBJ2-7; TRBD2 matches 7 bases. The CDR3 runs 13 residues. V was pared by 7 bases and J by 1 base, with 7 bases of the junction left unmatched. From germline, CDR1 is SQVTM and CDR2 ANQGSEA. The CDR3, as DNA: TGCAGCGCCGCCGACGGGGGGTCCTACGAGCAGTACTTC. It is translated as CSAADGGSYEQYF.

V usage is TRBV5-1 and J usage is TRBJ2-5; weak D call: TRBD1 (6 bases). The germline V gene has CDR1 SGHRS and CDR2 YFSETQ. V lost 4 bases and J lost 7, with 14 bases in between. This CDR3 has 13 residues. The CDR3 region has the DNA TGCGCCAGCAGCCCCAACAGGGAAGGGACCCAGTACTTC. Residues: CASSPNREGTQYF.

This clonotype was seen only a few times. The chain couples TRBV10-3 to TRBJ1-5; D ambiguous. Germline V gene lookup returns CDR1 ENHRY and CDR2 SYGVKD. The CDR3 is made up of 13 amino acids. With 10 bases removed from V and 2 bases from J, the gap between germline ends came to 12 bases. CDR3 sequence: CASSGDRNQPQHF. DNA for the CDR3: TGTGCCAGCAGCGGGGATCGCAATCAGCCCCAGCATTTT.

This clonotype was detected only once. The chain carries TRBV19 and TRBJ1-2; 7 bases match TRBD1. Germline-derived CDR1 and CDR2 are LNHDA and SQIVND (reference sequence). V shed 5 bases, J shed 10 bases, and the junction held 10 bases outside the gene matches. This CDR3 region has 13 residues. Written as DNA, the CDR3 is TGTGCCAGTAGTGGGGCAGGGGGGTACGACTACACCTTC. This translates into CASSGAGGYDYTF.

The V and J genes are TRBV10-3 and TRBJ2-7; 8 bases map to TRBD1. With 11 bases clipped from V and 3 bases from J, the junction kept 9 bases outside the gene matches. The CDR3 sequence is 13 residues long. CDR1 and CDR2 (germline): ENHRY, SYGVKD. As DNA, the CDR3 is TGTGCCCTACGAGAGGGACAGGTCTACGAGCAGTACTTC. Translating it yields CALREGQVYEQYF.

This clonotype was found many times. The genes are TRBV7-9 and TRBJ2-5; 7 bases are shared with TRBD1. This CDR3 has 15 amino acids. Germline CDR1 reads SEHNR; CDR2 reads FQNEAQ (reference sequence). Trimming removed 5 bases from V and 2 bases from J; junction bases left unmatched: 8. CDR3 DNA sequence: TGTGCCAGCAGCCCCGCCACAGGGGCGCAAGAGACCCAGTACTTC. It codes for CASSPATGAQETQYF.

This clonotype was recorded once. The CDR3 sequence is CASAIAGLAGGLAYEQYF. CDR3 nucleotide sequence: TGTGCCAGCGCTATAGCCGGACTAGCGGGAGGGTTGGCCTACGAGCAGTACTTC. The chain is built from TRBV7-9 and TRBJ2-7, with 15 nucleotides matching TRBD2. The ends lost 8 bases at V and 2 bases at J; junction bases unmatched: 13. Germline CDR1 and CDR2: SEHNR and FQNEAQ (reference sequence). The CDR3 runs 18 residues.